What follows are 27 T cell receptor beta chains derived from one specimen sequenced in a study of T cell responses to AZD1222 COVID-19 vaccine. Clones were sequenced by immunoSEQ multiplex PCR, and TCRdb holds only the in-frame ones, with some missing. The sample contains some 150,000 clones, roughly 90% of which appear only once. The starting material was peripheral blood, obtained 28 days after the second AZD1222 dose. Source of these receptors: an adult who received the AZD1222 COVID-19 vaccine.

V usage is TRBV6-5 and J usage is TRBJ1-6; possible D gene TRBD1, 5 bases. In germline, CDR1 is MNHEY, CDR2 SVGAGI. CDR3 size: 14 residues. CDR3 protein: CASDKPQGNSPLHF. DNA of the CDR3: TGTGCTAGCGACAAACCGCAGGGTAATTCACCCCTCCACTTT.

This sequence joins TRBV30 and TRBJ1-1, with D unresolved. Germline V CDR1 and CDR2: GTSNPN, SVGIG (reference sequence). V lost 4 bases to trimming and J lost 10 bases, with 22 bases between them. This CDR3 contains 14 residues. CDR3 protein: CAWTLGSTSGVAFF. CDR3 coding DNA: TGTGCCTGGACCCTGGGTTCGACATCAGGCGTAGCTTTCTTT.

This chain connects TRBV19 to TRBJ1-5; D is ambiguous. The CDR3 totals 15 residues. Trimming cost V 1 base and J 7 bases, with 14 bases left between them. Germline-derived CDR1 and CDR2 are LNHDA and SQIVND (reference sequence). In DNA form, the CDR3 reads TGTGCCAGTAGTATAGTGAGGGAAGAGCAACAGCCCCAGCATTTT. It yields the protein CASSIVREEQQPQHF.

The rearrangement links TRBV25-1 to TRBJ1-2, with TRBD1 matching 7 bases. V trimming: 11 bases; J trimming: 6 bases; junction bases outside the gene matches: 12. Germline lookup yields CDR1 MGHDK and CDR2 SYGVNS. This CDR3 is 13 amino acids long. The CDR3 DNA reads as TGTGCCGCCGCCGGGACAGATACACATGGCTACACCTTC. It encodes CAAAGTDTHGYTF.

This chain connects TRBV6-5 to TRBJ1-1; maybe TRBD1 (6 bases). There are 14 residues in the CDR3. Germline loops: CDR1 MNHEY, CDR2 SVGAGI. V lost 6 bases to trimming and J lost 4 bases, with 15 bases between them. In DNA form, the CDR3 reads TGTGCCAGCAGACCTACAGGGACTGGCACTGAAGCTTTCTTT. This encodes CASRPTGTGTEAFF.

This rearrangement joins TRBV18 to TRBJ1-5; D gene unclear. Germline V lookup: CDR1 KGHSH, CDR2 LQKENI. V gave up 6 bases and J gave up 6 bases, with 15 bases separating them. The CDR3 totals 14 residues. The CDR3, as DNA: TGTGCCAGCTCGCCTGAGAACGCGGGTCAGCCCCAGCATTTT. This gives the protein CASSPENAGQPQHF.

V is TRBV7-3 and J is TRBJ2-2; D may be TRBD1 or TRBD2 (5 bases each). The CDR3 runs to 18 residues. Germline assignment: CDR1 SGHTA and CDR2 FQGTGA. V was shortened by 5 bases and J by 5 bases, with 24 bases between the two germline ends. The CDR3 region is CASSGKEGLASGTGELFF. The CDR3 DNA reads TGTGCCAGCAGCGGGAAAGAGGGGCTAGCTTCTGGGACCGGGGAGCTGTTTTTT.

The rearrangement joins TRBV6-1 to TRBJ1-1; the D is unclear. This CDR3 is built from 13 residues. V was shortened by 0 bases and J by 5 bases, with 7 bases between the two germline ends. CDR1 is MNHNS and CDR2 is SASEGT in the germline V gene. CDR3 amino acids: CASSEARRTEAFF. CDR3 DNA: TGTGCCAGCAGTGAAGCGCGAAGGACTGAAGCTTTCTTT.

The CDR3 loop is CATSEGRTGREKETQYF. CDR3 nucleotides: TGTGCCACCAGTGAGGGCAGGACAGGGAGAGAGAAAGAGACCCAGTACTTC. The chain carries TRBV24-1 and TRBJ2-5; 8 nucleotides line up with TRBD1. The trim removed 4 bases at V and 3 bases at J, leaving 12 bases unmatched. The V gene's germline CDR1 is KGHDR and CDR2 SFDVKD. This CDR3 has 17 residues.

This clone was counted a few times. The genes are TRBV5-1 and TRBJ2-5, with unresolved D. The V and J ends lost 1 base and 5 bases respectively, with 12 bases between them. The CDR3 totals 14 residues. Germline CDR1 is SGHRS and CDR2 is YFSETQ. The DNA of the CDR3 is TGCGCCAGCAGCTTGCTTTCTCGGGTGGAGACCCAGTACTTC. Protein: CASSLLSRVETQYF. Full variable domain (rest looked up from reference TRBV5-1 and TRBJ2-5): KAGVTQTPRYLIKTRGQQVTLSCSPISGHRSVSWYQQTPGQGLQFLFEYFSETQRNKGNFPGRFSGRQFSNSRSEMNVSTLELGDSALYLCASSLLSRVETQYFGPGTRLLVL.

The count of this clone is one. The chain uses TRBV19 and TRBJ1-1; the match to TRBD1 covers 7 bases. Looked up from germline, CDR1 is LNHDA and CDR2 is SQIVND (reference sequence). The CDR3 totals 18 residues. J was trimmed by 7 bases and V by 7 bases; bases with no gene match: 24. The CDR3 is CASTPTWGGTVGLGEAFF. The CDR3 DNA sequence: TGTGCCAGTACCCCTACGTGGGGAGGGACAGTAGGCCTTGGTGAAGCTTTCTTT.

The chain is built from TRBV12-3 or TRBV12-4 and TRBJ1-4; no firm D call. The length of the CDR3 is 12 residues. Trimming left V 7 bases short and J 5 bases short, with 8 bases between. The CDR3, as DNA: TGTGCCAGCACCCTCCTAAATGAAAAACTGTTTTTT. As protein: CASTLLNEKLFF.

J is TRBJ1-2 and V is TRBV5-1; D remains unclear. With 4 bases removed from V and 0 bases from J, the gap between germline ends came to 13 bases. The CDR3 is 15 amino acids. Germline V gives CDR1 SGHRS, CDR2 YFSETQ. In nucleotides, the CDR3 is TGCGCCAGCAGCCCAGACAACCTGCCTAACTATGGCTACACCTTC. This sequence encodes CASSPDNLPNYGYTF.

This chain joins TRBV30 and TRBJ1-6; the match to TRBD1 covers 9 bases. Germline V gene data show CDR1 as GTSNPN and CDR2 as SVGIG (reference sequence). Unmatched junction bases numbered 16, after V lost 2 bases and J lost 5 bases. CDR3 size: 19 residues. CDR3 sequence (DNA): TGTGCCTGGAGTCCCTCCGGGACAGGGAGATTGCACGATAATTCACCCCTCCACTTT. It yields the protein CAWSPSGTGRLHDNSPLHF. Looking up the rest from reference TRBV30 and TRBJ1-6 gives the full variable domain: SQTIHQWPATLVQPVGSPLSLECTVEGTSNPNLYWYRQAAGRGLQLLFYSVGIGQISSEVPQNLSASRPQDRQFILSSKKLLLSDSGFYLCAWSPSGTGRLHDNSPLHFGNGTRLTVT.

DNA for the CDR3: TGTGCCAGTAGTATCAACGGGCAGAACGTATGGGAGCAGTACTTC. This codes for CASSINGQNVWEQYF. V usage is TRBV19 and J usage is TRBJ2-7; D call uncertain. Germline values: CDR1 LNHDA, CDR2 SQIVND (reference sequence). Trimming shortened V by 3 bases and J by 7 bases, and 19 bases separated the two germline ends. CDR3 length: 15 amino acids.

The rearrangement joins TRBV7-2 to TRBJ1-2; D remains unclear. This CDR3 contains 16 residues. Trimming took off 2 bases at V and 0 bases at J, with 13 bases between the two ends. Germline V gene sequence: CDR1 SGHTA, CDR2 FQGNSA. The CDR3 DNA follows: TGTGCCAGCAGCTTATACCGCCCGGGGACTAACTATGGCTACACCTTC. Amino acids: CASSLYRPGTNYGYTF.

The chain employs TRBV27 and TRBJ1-4; the match to TRBD1 covers 8 bases. Unmatched junction bases numbered 10, after V lost 5 bases and J lost 5 bases. The length of the CDR3 is 16 residues. CDR1 and CDR2 from the germline V gene are MNHEY and SMNVEV (reference sequence). CDR3 sequence: CASSRSTGGRNEKLFF. The CDR3, as DNA: TGTGCCAGCAGTCGAAGTACAGGGGGACGGAATGAAAAACTGTTTTTT.

V gene TRBV5-6 combines with J gene TRBJ1-2; D is ambiguous. CDR3 length equals 15 residues. V was trimmed by 0 bases and J by 3 bases, leaving 12 bases between them. Germline V lookup: CDR1 SGHDT, CDR2 YYEEEE. Here the CDR3 reads CASSLVGPGDYGYTF. The CDR3 DNA reads as TGTGCCAGCAGCTTGGTAGGGCCGGGCGACTATGGCTACACCTTC.

This chain uses TRBV7-3 with TRBJ2-2; no clear D. CDR1 is SGHTA and CDR2 is FQGTGA in the germline V gene. Trimming took off 5 bases at V and 4 bases at J, with 11 bases between the two ends. This CDR3 is 14 amino acids long. The DNA of the CDR3 is TGTGCCAGCAGCCCCCTGTTGGGCACCGGGGAGCTGTTTTTT. Its protein is CASSPLLGTGELFF.

The genes are TRBV9 and TRBJ2-1; 9 bases align to TRBD2. J gave up 7 bases and V 6 bases, and 8 bases lay outside the gene matches. The CDR3 is made up of 14 amino acids. Germline assignment: CDR1 SGDLS and CDR2 YYNGEE. The CDR3 here is CASKRGAGGNEQFF. In nucleotides, the CDR3 is TGTGCCAGCAAGCGGGGGGCAGGTGGGAATGAGCAGTTCTTC.

V gene TRBV7-8 combines with J gene TRBJ1-2; 8 nucleotides match TRBD1. Germline-derived CDR1 and CDR2 are SGHVS and FQNEAQ. The junction had 25 bases not matched to a gene; V was cut back by 5 bases and J by 5 bases. This CDR3 is built from 20 residues. This chain's CDR3 is CASSQIRTGGQVLRVYGYTF. The CDR3 DNA reads as TGTGCCAGCAGCCAGATTCGGACGGGGGGACAGGTTCTTAGGGTTTATGGCTACACCTTC.

This CDR3 reads CAWSVKTEAFF. The CDR3, as DNA: TGTGCCTGGAGTGTTAAGACTGAAGCTTTCTTT. The V and J genes are TRBV30 and TRBJ1-1, with unresolved D. This CDR3 comprises 11 residues. Trimming cost V 0 bases and J 5 bases, with 4 bases left between them. Germline lookup yields CDR1 GTSNPN and CDR2 SVGIG (reference sequence).

V is TRBV18 and J is TRBJ2-5; tentative D call: TRBD1 (6 bases). The CDR3 consists of 13 residues. V was shortened by 2 bases and J by 11 bases, with 15 bases between the two germline ends. CDR1 and CDR2 (germline): KGHSH, LQKENI. CDR3 sequence: CASSPGGFNKQYF. For the CDR3, the DNA is TGTGCCAGCTCACCAGGGGGCTTCAATAAACAGTACTTC.

CDR3 DNA: TGTGCCTGGAGTGCGGACAGCTACGAGCAGTACTTC. This gives the protein CAWSADSYEQYF. This chain connects TRBV30 to TRBJ2-7; D might be TRBD1 (6 bases). The ends were cut back, 1 base at V and 3 bases at J, with 7 bases in the middle. CDR1 is GTSNPN and CDR2 is SVGIG in the germline V gene (reference sequence). The CDR3 is 12 residues long.

J is TRBJ2-7 and V is TRBV5-6, with D tentatively TRBD1 (5 bases). CDR3 length equals 15 residues. V lost 0 bases, J lost 0 bases, and 10 bases lay in between. CDR1 is SGHDT, CDR2 YYEEEE, per germline. The CDR3 spells CASSLGLGRSYEQYF. DNA for the CDR3: TGTGCCAGCAGCTTGGGATTGGGGCGCTCCTACGAGCAGTACTTC.

V and J are TRBV5-6 and TRBJ1-2, with TRBD1 matching 7 bases. This CDR3 has 15 amino acids. Looked up from germline, CDR1 is SGHDT and CDR2 is YYEEEE. V trimming: 0 bases; J trimming: 4 bases; junction bases outside the gene matches: 6. The CDR3 nucleotides are TGTGCCAGCAGCTTGGGACAGGGTATCGGCTATGGCTACACCTTC. This sequence encodes CASSLGQGIGYGYTF. Full variable domain (rest looked up from reference TRBV5-6 and TRBJ1-2): DAGVTQSPTHLIKTRGQQVTLRCSPKSGHDTVSWYQQALGQGPQFIFQYYEEEERQRGNFPDRFSGHQFPNYSSELNVNALLLGDSALYLCASSLGQGIGYGYTFGSGTRLTVV.

The CDR3 region is CASSPGREAFF. As DNA, the CDR3 is TGTGCCAGCAGCCCCGGCCGAGAAGCTTTCTTT. This chain connects TRBV12-3 or TRBV12-4 to TRBJ1-1; no clear D. Trimming shortened V by 6 bases and J by 8 bases, and 10 bases separated the two germline ends. This CDR3 has 11 amino acids.